A single sample gave rise to the 10 T cell receptor beta chains below, sequenced in a study of molecular identifiers for immune sequencing clone quantification. A single record per CDR3 protein comes from TCRdb applying MiXCR to the PCR reads. The table lists approximately 320,000 distinct CDR3 sequences, 24% of them singletons. The sequencing sample was made of naive CD8+ T cells from blood, with Jurkat cell RNA spiked in. Regarding subset: FACS-sorted CD8+CD4-CCR7+CD45RA+ naive T cells. The source is a human donor in good health. Some libraries in this study had Jurkat cell RNA spiked in.

The J gene is TRBJ2-6, the V gene TRBV27; D may be TRBD1 (6 bases). V was cut by 2 bases and J by 0 bases, with 8 bases left in between. Germline values: CDR1 MNHEY, CDR2 SMNVEV (reference sequence). CDR3 length: 16 residues. The chain's CDR3 is CASSLIGGSGANVLTF. The CDR3 region has the DNA TGTGCCAGCAGTTTAATAGGGGGCTCTGGGGCCAACGTCCTGACTTTC.

This chain joins TRBV30 and TRBJ2-3, with 7 bases lining up with TRBD2. V trimming: 2 bases; J trimming: 4 bases; junction bases outside the gene matches: 9. Germline V gene sequence: CDR1 GTSNPN, CDR2 SVGIG (reference sequence). This CDR3 has 15 amino acids. This CDR3 reads CAWSHFGGISDTQYF. The CDR3 DNA sequence: TGTGCCTGGAGTCACTTCGGGGGGATCTCAGATACGCAGTATTTT.

This clonotype was detected many times. The genes are TRBV28 and TRBJ2-7; 7 positions match TRBD2. J was trimmed by 9 bases and V by 8 bases; bases with no gene match: 13. This CDR3 region has 13 residues. Germline lookup yields CDR1 MDHEN and CDR2 SYDVKM. The CDR3 loop is CASQREGRLWQYF. DNA of the CDR3: TGTGCCAGCCAAAGGGAGGGTCGGCTCTGGCAGTACTTC.

This clonotype was counted at least ten times. Germline is not matched at one junction end, which may reflect a read error. The chain employs TRBV4-3 and TRBJ2-4; TRBD1 matches at 9 bases. This CDR3 contains 17 residues. Germline assignment: CDR1 LGHNA and CDR2 YSLEER. CDR3 in amino acids: CASSQDKSQGARNIQYF. The CDR3, as DNA: TGCGCCAGCAGCCAAGATAAATCACAGGGGGCCAGAAACATTCAGTACTTC.

This clonotype appeared a few times. The chain uses TRBV4-3 and TRBJ2-7; TRBD1 matches 8 bases. CDR3 length: 16 residues. Germline loops: CDR1 LGHNA, CDR2 YSLEER. V lost 1 base, J lost 4 bases, and 9 bases stayed unmatched. Written as DNA, the CDR3 is TGCGCCAGCAGCCAAGGTGCAGGGGGCGCGTTTTACGAGCAGTACTTC. Translating gives CASSQGAGGAFYEQYF.

This clonotype was seen repeatedly, ten times or more. This chain links TRBV19 with TRBJ1-1; 7 bases line up with TRBD1. The V gene's germline CDR1 is LNHDA and CDR2 SQIVND (reference sequence). Trimming took 1 base from V and 2 from J; bases not matched to a gene: 7. This CDR3 is 16 amino acids long. CDR3 nucleotides: TGTGCCAGTAGTATAGCGGGGACAGTCACCAACACTGAAGCTTTCTTT. This codes for CASSIAGTVTNTEAFF.

Comments on this clonotype: One base away lies a much larger clone, so this may be a sequencing read error. This rearrangement joins TRBV7-2 to TRBJ2-7, with D perhaps being TRBD1 or TRBD2 (7 bases each). CDR3 length: 17 residues. The V gene lost 5 bases and the J gene lost 6 bases, with 26 bases spanning the gap. Germline-derived CDR1 and CDR2 are SGHTA and FQGNSA. Here the CDR3 reads CASSLPLLNTGEGEQYF. CDR3 sequence (DNA): TGTGCCAGCAGCCTTCCCCTCCTTAACACAGGGGAGGGCGAGCAGTACTTC.

This clonotype was seen at least ten times. The chain uses TRBV7-9 and TRBJ2-1; 8 bases match TRBD1. The J segment lost 5 bases and the V segment lost 6 bases, leaving 15 bases of the junction unmatched. Germline CDR1 and CDR2: SEHNR and FQNEAQ (reference sequence). The CDR3 is 17 residues long. DNA for the CDR3: TGTGCCAGCAGTCACCCCGTCGGACAGGGTACCGACAATGAGCAGTTCTTC. Amino acid sequence: CASSHPVGQGTDNEQFF.

Of note for this clonotype: This may stem from a read error, because a much larger clone lies one nucleotide away. This chain joins TRBV20-1 and TRBJ2-1, with 10 bases matching TRBD2. This CDR3 comprises 17 residues. Germline CDR1 and CDR2: DFQATT and SNEGSKA (reference sequence). In nucleotides, the CDR3 is TGCAGTGCTAGGGTCAAGCGGGAGGGCCGTTCCTACAATGAGCAGATCTTC. Its translation is CSARVKREGRSYNEQIF.

This clonotype appeared a few times. V usage is TRBV6-5 and J usage is TRBJ1-1, with D hard to call. Germline CDR1 and CDR2: MNHEY and SVGAGI. The CDR3 contains 14 residues. V was pared by 6 bases and J by 1 base, with 12 bases between. The CDR3 DNA sequence: TGTGCCAGCAGACAATATCTACAGAACACTGAAGCTTTCTTT. Translated, it gives CASRQYLQNTEAFF.